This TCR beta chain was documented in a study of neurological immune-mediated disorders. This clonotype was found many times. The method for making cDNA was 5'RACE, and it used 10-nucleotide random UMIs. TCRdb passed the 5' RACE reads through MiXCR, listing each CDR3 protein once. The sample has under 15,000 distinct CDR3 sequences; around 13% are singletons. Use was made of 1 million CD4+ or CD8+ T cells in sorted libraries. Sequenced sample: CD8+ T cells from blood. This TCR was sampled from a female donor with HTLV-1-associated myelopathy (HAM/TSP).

The CDR3 nucleotides read TGCGCCAGCAGCTTGTGGGATATGAACACTGAAGCTTTCTTT. Amino acid sequence: CASSLWDMNTEAFF. The chain has TRBV5-1 and TRBJ1-1; no firm D call. The V gene's germline CDR1 is SGHRS and CDR2 YFSETQ. The CDR3 is 14 residues long. V lost 1 base, J lost 0 bases, and 7 bases lay in between.